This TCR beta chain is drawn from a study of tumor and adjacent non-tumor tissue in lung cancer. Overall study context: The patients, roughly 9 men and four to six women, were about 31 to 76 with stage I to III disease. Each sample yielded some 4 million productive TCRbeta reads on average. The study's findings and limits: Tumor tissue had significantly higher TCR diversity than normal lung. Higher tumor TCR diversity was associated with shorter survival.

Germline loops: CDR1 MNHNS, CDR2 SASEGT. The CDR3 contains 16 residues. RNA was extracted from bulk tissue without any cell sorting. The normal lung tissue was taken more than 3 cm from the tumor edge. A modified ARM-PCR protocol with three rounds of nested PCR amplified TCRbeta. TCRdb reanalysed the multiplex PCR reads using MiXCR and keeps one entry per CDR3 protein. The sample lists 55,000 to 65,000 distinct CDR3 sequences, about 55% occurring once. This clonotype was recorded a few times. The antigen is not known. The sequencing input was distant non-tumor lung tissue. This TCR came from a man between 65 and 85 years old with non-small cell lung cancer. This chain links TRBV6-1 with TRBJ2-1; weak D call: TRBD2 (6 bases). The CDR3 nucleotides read TGTGGCAGTACAAAGCGGGCCGGCGTGATAGACAATGAGCAGTTCTTC. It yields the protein CGSTKRAGVIDNEQFF.